This T cell receptor (beta chain) was documented in a study of Graves' ophthalmopathy and Graves' hyperthyroidism listed by TCRdb under 2018. For context, the study as a whole: Stable hyperthyroidism was defined as no progression to ophthalmopathy within 18 months of follow-up. TCR beta repertoire signatures were used to distinguish Graves' ophthalmopathy from Graves' hyperthyroidism and to predict progression to ophthalmopathy. In total, 135 blood samples were TCR-sequenced: some 43 ophthalmopathy, some 75 hyperthyroidism and roughly 17 hyperthyroidism-to-ophthalmopathy patients. A discovery set of 95 to 100 patients (around 40 ophthalmopathy, 55 to 65 stable hyperthyroidism) was enrolled to explore V-J signatures distinguishing ophthalmopathy from hyperthyroidism. An independent validation cohort comprised some 18 hyperthyroidism patients and 15 to 17 patients who later progressed from hyperthyroidism to ophthalmopathy. In roughly six hyperthyroidism patients, the T-cell repertoires found in thyroid tissue were compared with those found in blood. Once sampling was done, hyperthyroidism patients were given methimazole at a starting dose of 30 mg daily, while ophthalmopathy patients were given high-dose intravenous methylprednisolone. Broad study findings and their caveats: In validation, the model predicted ophthalmopathy progression with about 64% sensitivity and about 77% specificity; some 13 predicted patients were CT-confirmed with GO in a median of 6.5 months. Ophthalmopathy was separated from stable hyperthyroidism by the 13-signature model with just under 90% sensitivity and about 81% specificity in cross-validation and with 80%/75% in the test set. Most of the expanded thyroid clonotypes with a frequency above 0.001 were also detected in blood, and it was suggested that the thyroid immune response may be reflected by blood repertoires. No statistical method was used to set the sample size in advance, and the investigators knew which group each participant was assigned to.

V is cut by 1 base and J by 0 bases, and the space between the germline ends is 12 bases. As encoded in the germline V gene (reference sequence), CDR1 is PRHDT while CDR2 is FYEKMQ. Including the terminal cysteine and phenylalanine, the CDR3 comprises 16 residues. Only the CDR3 part of the read is kept: 48 bases, read in frame from the first base. As concerns this clonotype: The target of this receptor is not known. Base qualities were left out, and no much larger clone turns up one base away.

TCR beta CDR3 regions were amplified from RNA transcripts for repertoire sequencing. A first-round RT-PCR used HTBI primers with the Qiagen OneStep RT-PCR kit, followed by a second-round multiplex PCR, size selection and purification. The libraries underwent paired-end sequencing with 100 bp reads on an Illumina HiSeq2000. As for the original processing: SOAPnuke was used to process the reads, removing any read that contained adapters or uncalled bases, had a mean Phred below 15, or lacked an exact match to the constant primer or identifier. COPE v1.2.5 was used to merge the high-quality paired reads. Clonotypes were defined as unique nucleotide sequences and were aligned to IMGT TRB V, D and J references using MiTCR v1.1. The analysis was limited to V-J combinations with a frequency above 0.0001, which together covered 99.2% of the repertoires. For each V-J combination, a TCR clonal expansion and chaos score was defined as F50 clonal expansion divided by the chaos observed in the TCRdist matrix. Welch's t-statistics and random forest were used to reduce features to more than ten V-J combinations, which were fed into a naive Bayes classifier. The Morisita-Horn index was used to measure how similar the thyroid and blood repertoires were. TCRdb reprocessed the public reads (quality trimming at Q25 with fastp, clone calling with MiXCR) and kept in-frame beta chains. Under each unique CDR3 protein, matching rows form one entry showing the most common genes and DNA. The V and J calls come from TCRdb's annotation, not from the publication. This sample lists 900,000 to 1,200,000 distinct CDR3 sequences; about 35% were detected once. The ten largest clones represent 11% of the sample.

Patients with hyperthyroidism were aged 18 to 65 years, had been newly diagnosed, and had a disease duration of less than 2 months. Patients with other autoimmune diseases, uncontrolled infections, pregnancy or lactation were excluded. Diagnosis relied on clinical symptoms, serum thyroxine, TRAb, thyroid ultrasound and orbital computed tomography. Total RNA was extracted with Trizol reagent and quality-checked on an Agilent 2100 Bioanalyzer. The source of this sequence is an adult man with Graves' hyperthyroidism. This receptor chain uses TRBV13 and TRBJ2-5; TRBD2 is a weak D gene call, 6 bases matching. Sequencing was done on a sample of peripheral blood or thyroid tissue (not recorded which). The CDR3 sequence is CASSLEDGSNQETQYF. DNA sequence: TGTGCCAGCAGCTTAGAGGACGGGAGTAACCAAGAGACCCAGTACTTC.